This T cell receptor beta chain stems from a study of T cells after yellow fever vaccination. CDR3 length: 15 amino acids. Germline-derived CDR1 and CDR2 are SGHRS and YFSETQ. Trimming cost V 0 bases and J 4 bases; bases outside gene matches: 1. This clonotype appeared many times. TCRdb re-analysed the 5' RACE reads in MiXCR, keeping a single row per CDR3 protein. In the table there are around 140,000 distinct CDR3 sequences, roughly 8% of which are singletons. The sample was CD4+ T cells sorted from PBMCs, taken 5 days after the yellow fever booster vaccination. The chain uses TRBV5-1 and TRBJ2-7; the match to TRBD2 covers 13 bases. The receptor was isolated from a man aged 25 to 40 who received the YFV17D yellow fever vaccine. The CDR3 is CASSLGTSGSYEQYF. As DNA, the CDR3 is TGCGCCAGCAGCTTGGGGACTAGCGGGAGTTACGAGCAGTACTTC.